Following are 29 T cell receptor beta chains from one sample sequenced in a study of blood T cell repertoires in COVID-19 (dated by TCRdb to the early 2020s). Libraries were prepared through the immunoSEQ multiplex PCR assay. Entries here come from immuneACCESS through TCRdb and include only in-frame sequences with V and J called. Some clones fail to appear in such tables; in the studies checked, an unresolved V gene covers under half of the shortfall, and the cause of the remainder is unknown. The sample table contains around 160,000 clones; only one count was recorded for 80% to 90% of them. The ten largest clonotypes hold 8% to 9% of the sample. Material for sequencing was peripheral blood. The receptors derive from a human donor with acute or convalescent COVID-19. The donor label of this sample is uncertain.

The chain carries TRBV11-1 and TRBJ2-7, with 8 bases fitting TRBD1. The V gene end was trimmed by 5 bases and the J gene end by 6 bases; junction bases not matched to a gene: 6. The CDR3 is made up of 13 amino acids. Germline V gene sequence: CDR1 SGHAT, CDR2 FQDESV (reference sequence). The CDR3 region has the DNA TGTGCCAGCAGCCCCACAGGACAGGGCGAGCAGTACTTC. This codes for CASSPTGQGEQYF.

The chain has TRBV5-4 and TRBJ1-6, with 9 positions matching TRBD1. In germline, CDR1 is SGHNT, CDR2 YYREEE (reference sequence). Trimming took 4 bases from V and 6 from J; bases not matched to a gene: 8. The CDR3 is 16 amino acids. The CDR3 DNA reads as TGTGCCAGCAGCATTAACAGGGGGCTGGGTAATTCACCCCTCCACTTT. It is translated as CASSINRGLGNSPLHF. Variable domain in full (rest from reference TRBV5-4 and TRBJ1-6): ETGVTQSPTHLIKTRGQQVTLRCSSQSGHNTVSWYQQALGQGPQFIFQYYREEENGRGNFPPRFSGLQFPNYSSELNVNALELDDSALYLCASSINRGLGNSPLHFGNGTRLTVT.

V usage is TRBV28 and J usage is TRBJ1-2, with TRBD1 as a possible D gene (6 bases). CDR1 MDHEN and CDR2 SYDVKM come from the germline V gene. The CDR3 contains 12 residues. V lost 9 bases and J 4 bases, leaving 12 bases between the germline ends. The CDR3: CASRTEAYGYTF. The DNA of the CDR3 is TGTGCCAGTCGGACAGAAGCCTATGGCTACACCTTC.

The V and J genes are TRBV19 and TRBJ1-1, with a possible D match to TRBD1 (6 bases). With 5 bases removed from V and 4 bases from J, the gap between germline ends came to 14 bases. Looked up from germline, CDR1 is LNHDA and CDR2 is SQIVND (reference sequence). This CDR3 contains 14 residues. The CDR3 coding sequence is TGTGCCAGTAGTTCCCCAAGAGGGGGCACTGAAGCTTTCTTT. It is translated as CASSSPRGGTEAFF.

The rearrangement links TRBV7-8 to TRBJ1-6, with TRBD1 as a possible D gene (6 bases). Trimming stripped 5 bases from V and 8 bases from J, with 22 bases between. This CDR3 spans 17 amino acids. Germline CDR1 is SGHVS and CDR2 is FQNEAQ. The DNA of the CDR3 is TGTGCCAGCAGCGCTCTGACAGGTCCCACTTACCATTCACCCCTCCACTTT. Amino acid sequence: CASSALTGPTYHSPLHF.

J is TRBJ2-1 and V is TRBV11-2, with D possibly being TRBD2 (7 bases). The germline gives CDR1 SGHAT, CDR2 FQNNGV. The CDR3 loop spans 18 amino acids. The V gene lost 2 bases and the J gene lost 2 bases, with 19 bases spanning the gap. CDR3 amino acids: CASSLKRLGGGPYNEQFF. CDR3 sequence (DNA): TGTGCCAGCAGCTTAAAGCGCCTCGGCGGGGGCCCCTACAATGAGCAGTTCTTC.

The chain carries TRBV11-2 and TRBJ1-2; D call uncertain. CDR1 is SGHAT and CDR2 is FQNNGV in the germline V gene. Trimming pared 3 bases from V and 8 bases from J, leaving 13 bases between. The CDR3 loop spans 13 amino acids. CDR3 region: CASSFPGVKGYTF. The DNA of the CDR3 is TGTGCCAGCAGCTTCCCCGGGGTTAAAGGCTACACCTTC.

The chain has TRBV21-1 and TRBJ2-5; TRBD1 was called by the table and not checked on the DNA. TRBV21-1 is a documented pseudogene. This CDR3 has 14 residues. CDR3 DNA sequence: TGTGCCAGCAGCAGAACCCACCAGCAAGAGACCCAGTACTTC. Protein: CASSRTHQQETQYF.

CDR3: CASSRQNEQFF. The CDR3 DNA reads TGTGCCAGCAGTCGTCAGAATGAGCAGTTCTTC. The J gene is TRBJ2-1, the V gene TRBV6-2 or TRBV6-3; the D is unclear. The CDR3 is 11 residues long. Germline V CDR1 and CDR2: MNHEY, SVGEGT. V shed 5 bases and J shed 7 bases, with 6 bases lying between them.

V is TRBV27 and J is TRBJ1-1, with D perhaps TRBD1 (5 bases). CDR3 length equals 14 residues. CDR1 is MNHEY, CDR2 SMNVEV, per germline (reference sequence). V was cut by 2 bases and J by 5 bases, with 12 bases left in between. The CDR3 is CASSLVGAGTEAFF. The CDR3 bases are TGTGCCAGCAGTTTAGTAGGGGCGGGGACTGAAGCTTTCTTT.

This chain joins TRBV19 and TRBJ1-2; D is undetermined. V was pared by 0 bases and J by 0 bases, with 11 bases between. The germline V gene encodes CDR1 LNHDA and CDR2 SQIVND (reference sequence). The CDR3 contains 16 residues. CDR3: CASSIDRGRPNYGYTF. DNA for the CDR3: TGTGCCAGTAGTATAGATCGAGGGAGACCTAACTATGGCTACACCTTC.

The V gene is TRBV7-9, the J gene TRBJ2-3, with TRBD2 identical over 11 bases. Trimming cost V 6 bases and J 4 bases; bases outside gene matches: 6. The CDR3 runs to 15 residues. From germline, CDR1 is SEHNR and CDR2 FQNEAQ (reference sequence). The CDR3 spells CASSFTSGGSDTQYF. The CDR3 DNA follows: TGTGCCAGCAGTTTTACTAGCGGGGGTTCAGATACGCAGTATTTT.

A few counts support this clone. One end of the junction is discordant with germline, which a read error may explain. The V gene is TRBV2, the J gene TRBJ1-6; D perhaps matches TRBD1 (6 bases). The germline V gene encodes CDR1 SNHLY and CDR2 FYNNEI. CDR3 length equals 15 residues. The DNA for the CDR3 is TGTGCCAGCAGGATACGGGACACCTATGATTCACCCCTCCACTTT. It encodes CASRIRDTYDSPLHF.

This clone was recorded only once. The chain recombines TRBV18 with TRBJ1-1, with D tentatively TRBD1 (5 bases). The CDR3 covers 13 residues. V was clipped by 3 bases and J by 8 bases, with 13 bases between them. Germline lookup yields CDR1 KGHSH and CDR2 LQKENI. The CDR3 reads CASSPQNQGEAFF. CDR3 DNA: TGTGCCAGCTCACCTCAGAATCAGGGAGAAGCTTTCTTT.

The CDR3 coding sequence is TGTGCCAGCAGTGAACAGACAGCCGGGAATGAAAAACTGTTTTTT. It yields the protein CASSEQTAGNEKLFF. V usage is TRBV6-1 and J usage is TRBJ1-4; D possibly corresponds to TRBD1 (5 bases). Germline values: CDR1 MNHNS, CDR2 SASEGT. This CDR3 is built from 15 residues. V gave up 2 bases and J gave up 5 bases, with 12 bases separating them.

This clone was found a few times. The chain employs TRBV7-2 and TRBJ1-5; D not resolved. V lost 1 base to trimming and J lost 6 bases, with 10 bases between them. This CDR3 has 14 amino acids. Germline V gives CDR1 SGHTA, CDR2 FQGNSA. The CDR3 region has the DNA TGTGCCAGCAGCTTAGGACTACGGGGTCAGCCCCAGCATTTT. Protein product: CASSLGLRGQPQHF.

This clone turned up a few times. The chain employs TRBV6-2 or TRBV6-3 and TRBJ1-5; TRBD1 might be the D (5 bases). Trimming shortened V by 3 bases and J by 5 bases, and 17 bases separated the two germline ends. The CDR3 spans 16 residues. Per germline, CDR1 MNHEY and CDR2 SVGEGT. CDR3 sequence: CASSYNTGGWDQPQHF. For the CDR3, the DNA is TGTGCCAGCAGTTATAATACCGGGGGATGGGATCAGCCCCAGCATTTT.

This chain links TRBV13 with TRBJ1-1, with TRBD1 matching over 9 bases. V shed 5 bases, J shed 4 bases, and the junction held 5 bases outside the gene matches. The CDR3 sequence is 14 residues long. Per the germline V gene, CDR1 is PRHDT and CDR2 is FYEKMQ (reference sequence). CDR3 bases: TGTGCCAGCAGCCCCCGACAGGGGGGCACTGAAGCTTTCTTT. It yields the protein CASSPRQGGTEAFF.

The J gene is TRBJ2-1, the V gene TRBV24-1, with no clear D. V dropped 7 bases and J dropped 0 bases, with 3 bases sitting between them. CDR1 is KGHDR, CDR2 SFDVKD, per germline. This CDR3 is built from 12 residues. For the CDR3, the DNA is TGTGCCACCAGCAGCTCCTACAATGAGCAGTTCTTC. This translates into CATSSSYNEQFF.

The chain links TRBV7-2 to TRBJ1-5, with 11 bases fitting TRBD1. V lost 5 bases, J lost 6 bases, and 6 bases stayed unmatched. Germline-derived CDR1 and CDR2 are SGHTA and FQGNSA. The CDR3 length is 15 residues. The CDR3 nucleotides read TGTGCCAGCAGCCCTTGGACAGGGGGCAGTCAGCCCCAGCATTTT. It translates to CASSPWTGGSQPQHF.

This chain joins TRBV3-1 (or the pseudogene TRBV3-2) and TRBJ2-7; D gene unclear. The CDR3 is 13 amino acids. The ends were cut back, 0 bases at V and 5 bases at J, with 8 bases in the middle. Germline V lookup: CDR1 LGHDT, CDR2 YNNKEL (reference sequence). The CDR3 sequence: CASSQDPGDEQYV. The CDR3 bases are TGTGCCAGCAGCCAAGATCCCGGAGACGAGCAGTACGTC.

The chain employs TRBV4-1 and TRBJ1-5; 9 bases map to TRBD1. Germline CDR1 is MGHRA and CDR2 is YSYEKL. This CDR3 contains 16 residues. V was clipped by 3 bases and J by 3 bases; unmatched bases: 6. The CDR3 region has the DNA TGCGCCAGCAGCCAGTCGAACAGGGGGCACAATCAGCCCCAGCATTTT. Its translation: CASSQSNRGHNQPQHF.

This chain connects TRBV24-1 to TRBJ2-2; D perhaps matches TRBD2 (7 bases). Trimming removed 0 bases from V and 4 bases from J, with 17 bases in between. Germline values: CDR1 KGHDR, CDR2 SFDVKD. The CDR3 contains 18 residues. The CDR3 loop reads CATSDLFRGGATTGELFF. CDR3 DNA sequence: TGTGCCACCAGTGATTTGTTTAGGGGGGGAGCGACCACCGGGGAGCTGTTTTTT.

J is TRBJ2-2 and V is TRBV6-5, with D perhaps TRBD1 (5 bases). The germline V gene encodes CDR1 MNHEY and CDR2 SVGAGI. The CDR3 is made up of 13 amino acids. V lost 4 bases to trimming and J lost 7 bases, with 10 bases between them. CDR3 protein: CASSWGLDGELFF. DNA for the CDR3: TGTGCCAGCAGTTGGGGCTTGGACGGGGAGCTGTTTTTT.

The rearrangement links TRBV12-3 or TRBV12-4 to TRBJ1-3; maybe TRBD1 (6 bases). V was cut by 4 bases and J by 6 bases, with 10 bases left in between. CDR3 length equals 13 residues. The CDR3 region is CASSSGVENTIYF. For the CDR3, the DNA is TGTGCCAGCAGTTCAGGGGTTGAAAACACCATATATTTT.

The CDR3 reads CASSLGLAGNTGELFF. The CDR3 DNA reads TGCGCCAGCAGCTTGGGGCTAGCGGGGAACACCGGGGAGCTGTTTTTT. The chain couples TRBV5-1 to TRBJ2-2; TRBD2 agrees at 8 bases. The CDR3 spans 16 residues. Trimming at V came to 0 bases and at J to 1 base, leaving 2 bases not matched to a gene. Germline CDR1 is SGHRS and CDR2 is YFSETQ. The full variable domain, completed using reference TRBV5-1 and TRBJ2-2, is KAGVTQTPRYLIKTRGQQVTLSCSPISGHRSVSWYQQTPGQGLQFLFEYFSETQRNKGNFPGRFSGRQFSNSRSEMNVSTLELGDSALYLCASSLGLAGNTGELFFGEGSRLTVL.

The rearrangement uses TRBV3-1 (or the pseudogene TRBV3-2) and TRBJ2-7; D is perhaps TRBD2 (5 bases). Germline CDR1 and CDR2: LGHDT and YNNKEL (reference sequence). V lost 1 base to trimming and J lost 7 bases, with 14 bases between them. This CDR3 region has 14 residues. The CDR3 region is CASSQGPRSGEQYV. CDR3 DNA sequence: TGTGCCAGCAGCCAAGGTCCTAGGTCGGGAGAGCAGTACGTC.

The chain is built from TRBV27 and TRBJ2-2; D call uncertain. The CDR3 spans 14 residues. CDR1 is MNHEY and CDR2 is SMNVEV in the germline V gene (reference sequence). Trimming removed 8 bases from V and 4 bases from J, with 14 bases in between. CDR3 protein: CASRGRYPTGELFF. As DNA, the CDR3 is TGTGCCAGCCGAGGAAGATACCCCACCGGGGAGCTGTTTTTT.

The CDR3 protein is CATRTGLSNTEAFF. In DNA form, the CDR3 reads TGCGCCACTCGAACCGGACTCTCGAACACTGAAGCTTTCTTT. The gene calls are TRBV5-1 and TRBJ1-1, with unresolved D. Trimming took off 9 bases at V and 1 base at J, with 16 bases between the two ends. CDR3 length equals 14 residues. The germline gives CDR1 SGHRS, CDR2 YFSETQ.